The 26 T cell receptor beta chains below were found in one sample sequenced in a study of T-cell reconstitution after alpha-beta-depleted transplantation in children. TCRbeta library preparation incorporated unique molecular identifiers. TCRdb called the PCR reads again in MiXCR, with one record for every CDR3 protein. The data show almost 500,000 distinct CDR3 sequences, approximately 12% seen once. The material was PBMCs from the stem cell graft donor, obtained from the stem cell graft. The origin of the receptors is a human donor who donated a stem cell graft to a child with combined immunodeficiency.

This clonotype was seen repeatedly, ten times or more. V is TRBV5-8 and J is TRBJ2-1; 9 bases map to TRBD1. CDR3 length equals 15 residues. V shed 0 bases and J 6 bases; nucleotides not matched to a gene: 4. Germline lookup yields CDR1 SGHTS and CDR2 YDEGEE. In DNA form, the CDR3 reads TGTGCCAGCAGCTTGGACAGGGGGCTTAGCAATGAGCAGTTCTTC. Its translation: CASSLDRGLSNEQFF.

The genes are TRBV6-1 and TRBJ1-5, with 8 bases that match TRBD1. Germline V lookup: CDR1 MNHNS, CDR2 SASEGT. CDR3 length: 16 residues. V lost 5 bases and J lost 6; bases outside the gene matches: 12. CDR3 bases: TGTGCCAGCAGTACCAGACGGTCAGGGGGCGGTCAGCCCCAGCATTTT. It specifies CASSTRRSGGGQPQHF.

This clonotype was counted ten times or more. The chain uses TRBV7-2 and TRBJ2-3; 8 bases agree with TRBD1. The CDR3 spans 15 residues. After removal of 1 base from V and 5 bases from J, the junction contained 5 bases not matched to a gene. CDR1 SGHTA and CDR2 FQGNSA come from the germline V gene. The CDR3 sequence is CASSLETGVRDTQYF. CDR3 bases: TGTGCCAGCAGCTTAGAGACAGGGGTGCGAGATACGCAGTATTTT.

This clonotype turned up a few times. The chain couples TRBV20-1 to TRBJ2-3; 8 bases align to TRBD2. There are 17 residues in the CDR3. V dropped 0 bases and J dropped 2; count of bases not matched to a gene: 10. Germline CDR1 is DFQATT and CDR2 is SNEGSKA (reference sequence). CDR3 residues: CSARDPGVAGHTDTQYF. The CDR3 coding sequence is TGCAGTGCTAGAGATCCCGGGGTAGCGGGGCACACAGATACGCAGTATTTT.

Written as DNA, the CDR3 is TGTGCCAGTAGTATGACCACAGATACGCAGTATTTT. Its protein product is CASSMTTDTQYF. This chain joins TRBV19 and TRBJ2-3; no reliable D call. CDR1 and CDR2 from the germline V gene are LNHDA and SQIVND (reference sequence). V gave up 3 bases and J gave up 2 bases, with 3 bases separating them. The CDR3 contains 12 residues.

The chain uses TRBV12-3 or TRBV12-4 and TRBJ1-1, with a weak D call TRBD1 (5 bases). Trimming took off 1 base at V and 12 bases at J, with 21 bases between the two ends. The CDR3 is made up of 15 amino acids. The CDR3 bases are TGTGCCAGCAGTTTAGGAGGTGGGGGTTTGAGGGTGACTTTCTTT. Its translation is CASSLGGGGLRVTFF.

This clonotype came up many times. The CDR3 DNA sequence: TGTGCCAGCAGATCGATAGCGGGGGGCTACGAGCAGTACTTC. It yields the protein CASRSIAGGYEQYF. The chain joins TRBV27 to TRBJ2-7, with TRBD2 matching 10 bases. CDR1 and CDR2 (germline): MNHEY, SMNVEV (reference sequence). V gave up 6 bases and J gave up 3 bases; unmatched junction bases: 5. This CDR3 contains 14 residues.

V is TRBV20-1 and J is TRBJ2-7; 8 bases are shared with TRBD1. CDR1 and CDR2 (germline): DFQATT, SNEGSKA (reference sequence). The trim removed 1 base at V and 7 bases at J, leaving 12 bases unmatched. This CDR3 is 15 amino acids long. The CDR3 protein is CSARGELGQVREQYF. The CDR3 nucleotides are TGCAGTGCTAGAGGGGAGTTGGGACAGGTGCGAGAGCAGTACTTC.

This clonotype was counted at least ten times. The V call is TRBV27, the J call TRBJ2-2, with 9 nucleotides matching TRBD1. Germline CDR1 MNHEY, CDR2 SMNVEV (reference sequence). The length of the CDR3 is 18 residues. V lost 4 bases and J lost 7; bases outside the gene matches: 16. In DNA, the CDR3 is TGTGCCAGCAGTTCCCGCGAACCGGGACAGGGAGGGATCGGGGAGCTGTTTTTT. Translating it yields CASSSREPGQGGIGELFF.

J is TRBJ2-1 and V is TRBV2, with 10 bases lining up with TRBD2. This CDR3 comprises 13 residues. The junction had 7 bases not matched to a gene; V was cut back by 11 bases and J by 6 bases. CDR1 and CDR2 from the germline V gene are SNHLY and FYNNEI. CDR3 bases: TGTGCCGGACAGCGGGGGGGCTTCAATGAGCAGTTCTTC. Its protein product is CAGQRGGFNEQFF.

This clonotype was seen only a few times. J is TRBJ2-1 and V is TRBV5-1; 9 positions match TRBD2. The CDR3 is made up of 15 amino acids. V gave up 1 base and J gave up 6 bases; unmatched junction bases: 5. Germline CDR1 and CDR2: SGHRS and YFSETQ. The CDR3 DNA reads TGCGCCAGCAGCTTGAAACTAGCGGGTACCAATGAGCAGTTCTTC. Residues: CASSLKLAGTNEQFF.

The chain has TRBV5-1 and TRBJ2-1; no clear D. The germline gives CDR1 SGHRS, CDR2 YFSETQ. The CDR3 is made up of 17 amino acids. Trimming removed 4 bases at V and 2 bases at J, with 19 bases between. The CDR3 nucleotides read TGCGCCAGCAGCCCCATCTCTACGCGGACCCCCTACAATGAGCAGTTCTTC. Its protein product is CASSPISTRTPYNEQFF.

The rearrangement uses TRBV10-2 and TRBJ2-3, with 12 positions matching TRBD2. V lost 6 bases and J lost 2; bases outside the gene matches: 6. This CDR3 has 16 residues. CDR1 and CDR2 from the germline V gene are WSHSY and SAAADI. The CDR3 nucleotides are TGCGCCAGCAGGATAGGACTAGCGGGGACCACAGATACGCAGTATTTT. Its protein product is CASRIGLAGTTDTQYF.

The table lists this clonotype with a few counts. This chain connects TRBV24-1 to TRBJ2-2; 7 bases are shared with TRBD2. The CDR3 extends over 14 amino acids. From germline, CDR1 is KGHDR and CDR2 SFDVKD. V gave up 8 bases and J gave up 7 bases; unmatched junction bases: 9. The CDR3 here is CATTRSSGGGELFF. CDR3 nucleotides: TGTGCCACCACCCGCTCTAGCGGAGGCGGGGAGCTGTTTTTT.

The V call is TRBV28, the J call TRBJ1-2; D gene ambiguous. Germline V CDR1 and CDR2: MDHEN, SYDVKM. The CDR3 loop spans 14 amino acids. Deletions cut 2 bases from V and 0 bases from J, with 7 bases between. The CDR3 coding sequence is TGTGCCAGCAGTTTACAGGAAACTAACTATGGCTACACCTTC. Its translation: CASSLQETNYGYTF.

This clonotype was seen a handful of times. This chain connects TRBV28 to TRBJ2-3; D possibly corresponds to TRBD1 (5 bases). The CDR3 runs 15 residues. Looked up from germline, CDR1 is MDHEN and CDR2 is SYDVKM. V was shortened by 6 bases and J by 2 bases, with 15 bases between the two germline ends. CDR3 coding DNA: TGTGCCAGCAGCCATGACAGTCCTTCCACAGATACGCAGTATTTT. Residues: CASSHDSPSTDTQYF.

In the case of this clonotype: A junction boundary mismatches the germline segment, possibly from a read error. J is TRBJ2-7 and V is TRBV20-1, with 7 bases matching TRBD2. This CDR3 has 15 residues. The germline V gene has CDR1 DFQATT and CDR2 SNEGSKA (reference sequence). The CDR3 DNA follows: TGCAGTGCTAGAGACAAGCGGGGCGATCCCTACAAGCAGTACTTC. The encoded protein is CSARDKRGDPYKQYF.

The chain carries TRBV4-3 and TRBJ2-3; 11 bases fit TRBD2. V gave up 0 bases and J gave up 4 bases; unmatched junction bases: 9. The germline V gene has CDR1 LGHNA and CDR2 YSLEER. The CDR3 has 18 amino acids. CDR3 DNA: TGCGCCAGCAGCCAAGATTTCGCGACTAGCGGGGTGGCAGATACGCAGTATTTT. Protein: CASSQDFATSGVADTQYF.

This clonotype was recorded a few times. V gene TRBV5-1 combines with J gene TRBJ1-6; D remains unclear. The CDR3 loop spans 13 amino acids. Germline CDR1 and CDR2: SGHRS and YFSETQ. The germline V and J ends were trimmed by 1 base and 8 bases, with 7 bases remaining between them. CDR3 in amino acids: CASSLKVDSPLHF. CDR3 in DNA: TGCGCCAGCAGCTTGAAGGTGGATTCACCCCTCCACTTT.

CDR3 in DNA: TGTGCCTGGAGTACAGACTTGGGTGGGGGCTACACCTTC. The encoded protein is CAWSTDLGGGYTF. The chain combines TRBV30 with TRBJ1-2; D gene unclear. Trimming removed 2 bases at V and 8 bases at J, with 15 bases between. Germline V gene data show CDR1 as GTSNPN and CDR2 as SVGIG (reference sequence). The CDR3 has 13 amino acids.

The V call is TRBV20-1, the J call TRBJ2-1, with D possibly TRBD2 on 6 matching bases. The germline V and J ends were trimmed by 5 bases and 6 bases, with 17 bases remaining between them. This CDR3 region has 14 residues. CDR1 DFQATT and CDR2 SNEGSKA come from the germline V gene (reference sequence). Here the CDR3 DNA reads TGCAGTGCTGTAAGCGGAGGCGGGGTCAATGAGCAGTTCTTC. This translates into CSAVSGGGVNEQFF.

This clonotype was counted ten times or more. The gene calls are TRBV11-2 and TRBJ2-3; the D call may be TRBD1 or TRBD2 (5 bases each). CDR3 length: 16 residues. The germline V gene encodes CDR1 SGHAT and CDR2 FQNNGV. Trimming removed 0 bases from V and 5 bases from J, with 15 bases in between. For the CDR3, the DNA is TGTGCCAGCAGCTTAGAGATCCAGGTGGGACGAGATACGCAGTATTTT. Translating it yields CASSLEIQVGRDTQYF.

This clonotype was found once. The chain uses TRBV6-5 and TRBJ1-1; D is possibly TRBD1 (5 bases). This CDR3 spans 18 amino acids. Trimming pared 0 bases from V and 1 base from J, leaving 18 bases between. Germline V lookup: CDR1 MNHEY, CDR2 SVGAGI. The CDR3 nucleotides read TGTGCCAGCAGTTACTCGAGAGGCGGGGGGAGAGGGAACACTGAAGCTTTCTTT. Amino acid sequence: CASSYSRGGGRGNTEAFF.

As to this clonotype: This CDR3 is missing its conserved last phenylalanine or tryptophan, likely due to a read error. This rearrangement joins TRBV11-1 to TRBJ1-1; D is possibly TRBD1 (6 bases). Looked up from germline, CDR1 is SGHAT and CDR2 is FQDESV (reference sequence). This CDR3 contains 16 residues. Trimming shortened V by 0 bases and J by 3 bases, and 14 bases separated the two germline ends. The CDR3 protein is CASSLAYRDPDTEAFI. CDR3 sequence (DNA): TGTGCCAGCAGCTTAGCTTACAGGGACCCGGACACTGAAGCTTTCATT.

This clonotype was observed at least ten times. This chain links TRBV10-3 with TRBJ1-1; the D gene is possibly TRBD1 (5 bases). Looked up from germline, CDR1 is ENHRY and CDR2 is SYGVKD. V was cut by 3 bases and J by 5 bases, with 10 bases left in between. The CDR3 loop spans 13 amino acids. Here the CDR3 reads CAISEEEGTEAFF. CDR3 bases: TGTGCCATCAGTGAAGAGGAGGGGACTGAAGCTTTCTTT.

This chain connects TRBV5-5 to TRBJ2-7; D might be TRBD1 (5 bases). Per germline, CDR1 SGHKS and CDR2 YYEKEE (reference sequence). This CDR3 is 14 amino acids long. The germline V and J ends were trimmed by 1 base and 3 bases, with 11 bases remaining between them. CDR3 region: CASSLLGASYEQYF. The DNA for the CDR3 is TGTGCCAGCAGCTTGTTAGGGGCCAGCTACGAGCAGTACTTC.